This T cell receptor (beta chain) was sequenced for a study of T cell responses to AZD1222 COVID-19 vaccine. Study results and limitations: The donor cohort was predominantly white British with a female majority, and clonal diversity may have been underestimated.

For this clone: The antigen is unknown.

Trimming removed 4 bases at V and 10 bases at J, with 15 bases between. Germline CDR1 and CDR2: SGHRS and YFSETQ. The CDR3 consists of 14 residues. Sequencing used immunoSEQ multiplex PCR; TCRdb keeps in-frame clones, though not all of them. The table includes about 100,000 clones, 87% detected once. The chain carries TRBV5-1 and TRBJ1-6; no clear D. The sequencing here drew on peripheral blood, taken on day 0 of AZD1222 vaccination. This TCR was recovered from an adult in good health. In DNA form, the CDR3 reads TGCGCCAGCAGCCCCGAAGCAAGAAAATCACCCCTCCACTTT. It codes for CASSPEARKSPLHF.